These T cell receptor beta chains were read from a single sample in a study of CD4 T cells in relation to SARS-CoV-2 and coronaviruses. The protocol was immunoSEQ multiplex PCR, while the TCRdb copy is restricted to in-frame clones and leaves out a portion. The sample holds approximately 70,000 clones, approximately 95% seen once. Sample: naive CD4+ T cells from PBMCs. These receptors originate from a human donor in good health. The CDR3 runs from the conserved cysteine through the conserved F or W. The D gene is left open where the match is weak. Clone size is not always given. Where it is, it says once, few, many or a class for expanded clones.

abundance	d_gene	v_gene	j_gene	CDR3nt	CDR3aa
once	TRBD2	TRBV30	TRBJ2-1	TGTGCCTGGGCGGGACTAGCGGACTCCTACAATGAGCAGTTCTTC	CAWAGLADSYNEQFF
.	TRBD2	TRBV9	TRBJ2-1	TGTGCCAGCAGCGGAATAGCGGGGGGGCTTTACAATGAGCAGTTCTTC	CASSGIAGGLYNEQFF
.	.	TRBV7-3	TRBJ1-1	TGTGCCAGCAGCTTTGGGGTCATGAACACTGAAGCTTTCTTT	CASSFGVMNTEAFF
.	TRBD2	TRBV11-2	TRBJ2-7	TGTGCCAGCGGGTCGACTAGCGGGATTTACGAGCAGTACTTC	CASGSTSGIYEQYF
.	.	TRBV9	TRBJ2-2	TGTGCCAGCAGCGTAAAATTGGGAGCTAGTTTTCCCGGGGAGCTGTTTTTT	CASSVKLGASFPGELFF
.	.	TRBV5-1	TRBJ1-3	TGCGCCAGCAGCTCCAGTCGCTCTGGAAACACCATATATTTT	CASSSSRSGNTIYF
.	.	TRBV19	TRBJ2-2	TGTGCCAGTAAGGCAGGGCCCGGGGAGCTGTTTTTT	CASKAGPGELFF
.	.	TRBV30	TRBJ1-4	TGTGCCTGGAGTGTAGGAGGGTACGATGAAAAACTGTTTTTT	CAWSVGGYDEKLFF
.	TRBD1	TRBV5-1	TRBJ2-7	TGCGCCAGCAGCACGGGACAGTCCTACGAGCAGTACTTC	CASSTGQSYEQYF
.	.	TRBV4-2	TRBJ2-2	TGTGCCAGCAGCCAAGCGCCGAATACCGGGGAGCTGTTTTTT	CASSQAPNTGELFF